One sample yielded the 20 T cell receptor beta chains listed below, sequenced in a study of T cell clonality in common variable immunodeficiency. Repertoires were generated with immunoSEQ multiplex PCR, while TCRdb's copy carries only in-frame clones and drops some. The sample includes about 42,000 clones, none of them occurring once. The specimen sequenced was peripheral blood mononuclear cells. The receptor source for this set is a person aged 18-70 years in good health.

On this clone itself: At one end, the junction sequence differs from germline, possibly due to a read error. The CDR3 end lies 3 residues beyond the end of the read and is filled in from the germline J gene. The chain carries TRBV7-9 and TRBJ1-2, with D unclear. Looked up from germline, CDR1 is SEHNR and CDR2 is FQNEAQ (reference sequence). The CDR3 loop spans 11 amino acids. Partial CDR3 DNA: TGTGCCAGCAGCTCTAACTATGGA. Its protein product is CASSSNYG. The whole CDR3 sequence is CASSSNYGYTF.

This clone was counted at least ten times. The read ends 3 residues early relative to the CDR3; the germline J gene fills the gap. The chain couples TRBV5-1 to TRBJ2-7, with 8 bases identical to TRBD1. The junction had 4 bases not matched to a gene; V was cut back by 4 bases and J by 1 base. Germline V gives CDR1 SGHRS, CDR2 YFSETQ. The CDR3 runs 14 residues. The CDR3 loop is CASSGGQGSYEQYF. The sequenced part of the CDR3 DNA is TGCGCCAGCAGCGGCGGACAGGGATCCTACGAG.

This clone was seen at least ten times. Coverage ceases 3 residues before the CDR3 finishes, and the germline J gene fills in the end. This chain links TRBV19 with TRBJ1-1; D may be TRBD1 (6 bases). There are 13 residues in the CDR3. Deletions cut 7 bases from V and 5 bases from J, with 14 bases between. Germline V gives CDR1 LNHDA, CDR2 SQIVND (reference sequence). The CDR3 loop is CASTNRERTEAFF. Incomplete CDR3 DNA: TGTGCCAGTACCAACAGGGAGAGGACTGAA.

At least ten counts were recorded for this clone. The CDR3 bases that were read are TGTGCCAGCAGCCTCTTAGCGCTGGAGACC. Protein product: CASSLLALET. The whole CDR3 protein is CASSLLALETQYF. This chain links TRBV5-4 with TRBJ2-5; maybe TRBD2 (5 bases). The CDR3 goes on 3 residues after the read ends, and that part is filled in from the germline J gene. V dropped 4 bases and J dropped 5 bases, with 12 bases sitting between them. CDR1 and CDR2 (germline): SGHNT, YYREEE (reference sequence). The CDR3 contains 13 residues.

There are many counts of this clone. The CDR3 end falls 3 residues outside the read, so it is completed with the germline J gene. This sequence joins TRBV5-1 and TRBJ1-1; TRBD1 aligns across 7 bases. Germline V gene data show CDR1 as SGHRS and CDR2 as YFSETQ. V lost 4 bases to trimming and J lost 0 bases; unmatched junction nucleotides: 6. There are 15 residues in the CDR3. The sequenced CDR3 bases are TGCGCCAGCAGCATCACAGGGGACATGAACACTGAA. Its protein product is CASSITGDMNTE. The entire CDR3 protein is CASSITGDMNTEAFF.

This clone has ten or more counts. The CDR3 sequence is CSVEEPTVSYEQYF. Partial CDR3 DNA: TGCAGCGTTGAAGAACCCACGGTTTCCTACGAG. V and J are TRBV29-1 and TRBJ2-7, with unresolved D. Read coverage stops 3 residues before the CDR3 terminus; the germline J gene supplies the remainder. CDR1 is SQVTM, CDR2 ANQGSEA, per germline. This CDR3 has 14 residues. V was pared by 0 bases and J by 1 base, with 10 bases between.

This clone has only a few counts. The CDR3 end falls 3 residues outside the read, so it is completed with the germline J gene. The chain is built from TRBV19 and TRBJ2-7, with TRBD1 matching over 8 bases. V lost 9 bases, J lost 4 bases, and 8 bases stayed unmatched. Germline lookup yields CDR1 LNHDA and CDR2 SQIVND (reference sequence). The CDR3 is 13 amino acids. CDR3 DNA (partial): TGTGCCAGCGGGGGACAGGCTCGATACGAG. Its protein product is CASGGQARYE. The entire CDR3 protein reads CASGGQARYEQYF. Filled out from reference TRBV19 and TRBJ2-7, the complete variable domain reads DGGITQSPKYLFRKEGQNVTLSCEQNLNHDAMYWYRQDPGQGLRLIYYSQIVNDFQKGDIAEGYSVSREKKESFPLTVTSAQKNPTAFYLCASGGQARYEQYFGPGTRLTVT.

This clone was seen many times. The read terminates 3 residues before the CDR3 end, so the remaining end is supplied by the germline J gene. The chain combines TRBV5-1 with TRBJ1-1; D ambiguous. Germline CDR1 is SGHRS and CDR2 is YFSETQ. Trimming took off 0 bases at V and 1 base at J, with 4 bases between the two ends. The CDR3 contains 13 residues. CDR3 protein: CASSLDRNTEAFF. The DNA read from the CDR3 is TGCGCCAGCAGCTTGGACAGGAACACTGAA.

This clone was observed many times. The CDR3 is cut off 3 residues early in the read; its end comes from the germline J gene. This chain links TRBV2 with TRBJ2-5, with D perhaps matching TRBD1 (7 bases). The CDR3 spans 13 residues. Germline V CDR1 and CDR2: SNHLY, FYNNEI. The germline V and J ends were trimmed by 6 bases and 1 base, with 9 bases remaining between them. The covered CDR3 bases are TGTGCCAGCAGCAGGGGGGTCCAAGAGACC. Translating it yields CASSRGVQET. In full, the CDR3 is CASSRGVQETQYF.

At least ten counts were recorded for this clone. The read ends 3 residues early relative to the CDR3; the germline J gene fills the gap. The genes are TRBV2 and TRBJ2-7; 8 positions agree with TRBD1. The length of the CDR3 is 15 residues. The J segment lost 0 bases and the V segment lost 7 bases, leaving 8 bases of the junction unmatched. The V gene's germline CDR1 is SNHLY and CDR2 FYNNEI. The CDR3 DNA, read in part, is TGTGCCAGCACTAGGACAGGGCCGGGCTCCTACGAG. Its protein product is CASTRTGPGSYE. The entire CDR3 sequence reads CASTRTGPGSYEQYF.

This clone was counted at least ten times. The DNA ends 3 residues before the CDR3 does, and the rest of the CDR3 is filled in from the germline J gene. This chain links TRBV7-9 with TRBJ1-1; D gene ambiguous. V lost 3 bases to trimming and J lost 7 bases, with 6 bases between them. The CDR3 contains 11 residues. CDR1 is SEHNR and CDR2 is FQNEAQ in the germline V gene (reference sequence). CDR3 sequence: CASSFRDEAFF. The covered CDR3 bases are TGTGCCAGCAGCTTCAGAGATGAA.

This clone was counted ten times or more. CDR3 residues: CAWSVTGQSTDTQYF. The part of the CDR3 DNA that was read is TGTGCCTGGAGTGTCACAGGGCAAAGCACAGATACG. The gene calls are TRBV30 and TRBJ2-3, with D perhaps matching TRBD1 (6 bases). The read ends 3 residues before the CDR3 terminus; that terminus is restored from the germline J gene. The CDR3 consists of 15 residues. In germline, CDR1 is GTSNPN, CDR2 SVGIG (reference sequence). Trimming took off 0 bases at V and 0 bases at J, with 10 bases between the two ends.

This clone was recorded many times. The part of the CDR3 DNA that was read is TGTGCCAGCTCACCGCCCGGCCTGGACATAACGAGGGGC. This codes for CASSPPGLDITRG. The CDR3 reads in full as CASSPPGLDITRGYTF. The chain couples TRBV18 to TRBJ1-2, with a tentative D call TRBD1 (5 bases). The read ends 3 residues shy of where the CDR3 ends; the end is completed using the germline J gene. This CDR3 region has 16 residues. Germline V gives CDR1 KGHSH, CDR2 LQKENI.

The table lists this clone with many counts. The covered CDR3 bases are TGTGCCCGTTCGGTTACAGATACG. Translated, it gives CARSVTDT. The full CDR3 protein is CARSVTDTQYF. J is TRBJ2-3 and V is TRBV30; D not certain. The CDR3 end falls 3 residues outside the read, so it is completed with the germline J gene. The CDR3 runs 11 residues. The V and J ends lost 8 bases and 3 bases respectively, with 9 bases between them. Germline V gene lookup returns CDR1 GTSNPN and CDR2 SVGIG (reference sequence).

This clone has at least ten counts. The CDR3 end lies 3 residues beyond the end of the read and is filled in from the germline J gene. This chain connects TRBV2 to TRBJ2-5; D is possibly TRBD1 (6 bases). In germline, CDR1 is SNHLY, CDR2 FYNNEI. The CDR3 runs 14 residues. Trimming shortened V by 0 bases and J by 7 bases, and 12 bases separated the two germline ends. CDR3 DNA, as far as it was read: TGTGCCAGCAGTGAAGCCGGGCAAGGGGGGACC. This encodes CASSEAGQGGT. The whole CDR3 reads CASSEAGQGGTQYF.

The sample holds many counts of this clone. The read ends 3 residues before the CDR3 terminus; that terminus is restored from the germline J gene. The chain carries TRBV20-1 and TRBJ2-2; 9 positions agree with TRBD2. The CDR3 has 14 amino acids. Germline CDR1 and CDR2: DFQATT and SNEGSKA (reference sequence). After removal of 5 bases from V and 4 bases from J, the junction contained 5 bases not matched to a gene. This CDR3 reads CSAEREAITGELFF. CDR3 bases read: TGCAGTGCTGAGCGGGAGGCGATCACCGGGGAG.

About this clone: The read terminates 3 residues before the CDR3 end, so the remaining end is supplied by the germline J gene. V is TRBV7-3 and J is TRBJ1-1; 9 nucleotides match TRBD1. The CDR3 extends over 12 amino acids. The germline V gene has CDR1 SGHTA and CDR2 FQGTGA. The CDR3 DNA, read in part, is TGTGCCAGCAGCCCGGAAGGACAGGGG. It yields the protein CASSPEGQG. The entire CDR3 is CASSPEGQGAFF.

This clone has a count of ten or more. The sequence runs out 3 residues before the end of the CDR3; the remainder is reconstructed from the germline J gene. The chain has TRBV30 and TRBJ2-5, with 7 bases aligning to TRBD2. The V gene end was trimmed by 0 bases and the J gene end by 5 bases; junction bases not matched to a gene: 15. The CDR3 is 17 amino acids. CDR1 is GTSNPN and CDR2 is SVGIG in the germline V gene (reference sequence). The part of the CDR3 DNA that was read is TGTGCCTGGAGTGTTGTTGCGGGAGTCTCCGAGGCGGAGACC. As protein: CAWSVVAGVSEAET. From start to end, the CDR3 is CAWSVVAGVSEAETQYF.

Comment on this clone: The missing CDR3 end, 3 residues past where the read stops, is filled in from the germline J gene. This chain links TRBV30 with TRBJ2-3; D gene ambiguous. This CDR3 is 13 amino acids long. Looked up from germline, CDR1 is GTSNPN and CDR2 is SVGIG (reference sequence). CDR3 bases read: TGTGCCTGGACTGAGGCCACTATGGAGACG. It is translated as CAWTEATMET. In full, the CDR3 reads CAWTEATMETQYF.

This clone was seen many times. The DNA ends 3 residues before the CDR3 does, and the rest of the CDR3 is filled in from the germline J gene. V usage is TRBV11-2 and J usage is TRBJ2-7, with a tentative D call TRBD1 (6 bases). The germline V and J ends were trimmed by 1 base and 6 bases, with 10 bases remaining between them. The CDR3 loop spans 13 amino acids. Per germline, CDR1 SGHAT and CDR2 FQNNGV. The CDR3 region is CASSLGTGTEQYF. The CDR3 DNA, read in part, is TGTGCCAGCAGCTTAGGTACAGGGACCGAG.